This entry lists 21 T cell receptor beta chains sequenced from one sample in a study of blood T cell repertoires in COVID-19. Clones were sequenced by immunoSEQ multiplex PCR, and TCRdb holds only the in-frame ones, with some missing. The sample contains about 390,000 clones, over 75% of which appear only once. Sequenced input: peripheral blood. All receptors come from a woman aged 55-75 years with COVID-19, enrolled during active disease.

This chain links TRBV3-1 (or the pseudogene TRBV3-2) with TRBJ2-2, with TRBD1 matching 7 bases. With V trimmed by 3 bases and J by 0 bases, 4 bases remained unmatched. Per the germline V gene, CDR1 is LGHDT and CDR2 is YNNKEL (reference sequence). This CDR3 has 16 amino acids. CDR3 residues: CASSQGQIANTGELFF. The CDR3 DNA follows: TGTGCCAGCAGCCAGGGACAGATAGCGAACACCGGGGAGCTGTTTTTT.

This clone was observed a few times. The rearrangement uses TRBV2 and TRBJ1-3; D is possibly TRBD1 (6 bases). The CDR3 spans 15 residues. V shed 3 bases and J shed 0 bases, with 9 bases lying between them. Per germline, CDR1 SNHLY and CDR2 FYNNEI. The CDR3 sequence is CASSDRRGSGNTIYF. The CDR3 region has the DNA TGTGCCAGCAGTGACCGCAGGGGCTCTGGAAACACCATATATTTT.

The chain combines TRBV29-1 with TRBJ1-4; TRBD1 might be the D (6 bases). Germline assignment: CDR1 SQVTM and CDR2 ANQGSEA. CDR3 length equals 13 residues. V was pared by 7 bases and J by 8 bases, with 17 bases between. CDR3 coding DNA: TGCAGCGGTTGCCGGGACATGGGAGAAAAACTGTTTTTT. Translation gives CSGCRDMGEKLFF. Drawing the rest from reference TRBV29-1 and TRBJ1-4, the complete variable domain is SAVISQKPSRDICQRGTSLTIQCQVDSQVTMMFWYRQQPGQSLTLIATANQGSEATYESGFVIDKFPISRPNLTFSTLTVSNMSPEDSSIYLCSGCRDMGEKLFFGSGTQLSVL.

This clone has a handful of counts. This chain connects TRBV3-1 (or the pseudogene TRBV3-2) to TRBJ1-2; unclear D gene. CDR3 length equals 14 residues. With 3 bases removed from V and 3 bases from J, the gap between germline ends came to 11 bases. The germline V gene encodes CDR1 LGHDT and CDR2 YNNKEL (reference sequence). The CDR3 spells CASSHPVPDYGYTF. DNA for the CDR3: TGTGCCAGCAGCCACCCAGTCCCTGACTATGGCTACACCTTC.

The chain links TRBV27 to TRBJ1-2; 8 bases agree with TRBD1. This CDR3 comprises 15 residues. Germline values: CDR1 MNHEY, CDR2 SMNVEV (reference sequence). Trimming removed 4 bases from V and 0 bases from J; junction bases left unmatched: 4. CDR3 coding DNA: TGTGCCAGCAGTTCGCGACAGGGGACTAACTATGGCTACACCTTC. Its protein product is CASSSRQGTNYGYTF.

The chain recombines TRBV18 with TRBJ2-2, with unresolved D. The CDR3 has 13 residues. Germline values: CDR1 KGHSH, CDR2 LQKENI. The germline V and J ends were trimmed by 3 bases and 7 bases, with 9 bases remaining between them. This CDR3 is CASSPESFGELFF. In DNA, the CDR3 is TGTGCCAGCTCACCGGAGAGTTTCGGGGAGCTGTTTTTT. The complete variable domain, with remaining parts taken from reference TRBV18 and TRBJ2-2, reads NAGVMQNPRHLVRRRGQEARLRCSPMKGHSHVYWYRQLPEEGLKFMVYLQKENIIDESGMPKERFSAEFPKEGPSILRIQQVVRGDSAAYFCASSPESFGELFFGEGSRLTVL.

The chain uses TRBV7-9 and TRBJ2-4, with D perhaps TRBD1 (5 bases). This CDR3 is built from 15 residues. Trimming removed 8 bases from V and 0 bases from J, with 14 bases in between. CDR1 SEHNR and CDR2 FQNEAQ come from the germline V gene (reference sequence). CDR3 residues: CASGHKDLAKNIQYF. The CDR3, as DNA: TGTGCCAGCGGACACAAAGACCTAGCCAAAAACATTCAGTACTTC. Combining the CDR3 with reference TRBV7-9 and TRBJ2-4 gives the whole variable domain DTGVSQNPRHKITKRGQNVTFRCDPISEHNRLYWYRQTLGQGPEFLTYFQNEAQLEKSRLLSDRFSAERPKGSFSTLEIQRTEQGDSAMYLCASGHKDLAKNIQYFGAGTRLSVL.

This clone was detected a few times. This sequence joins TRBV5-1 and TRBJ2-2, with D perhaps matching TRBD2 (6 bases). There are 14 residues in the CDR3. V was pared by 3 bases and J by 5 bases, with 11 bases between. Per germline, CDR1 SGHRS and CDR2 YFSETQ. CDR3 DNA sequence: TGCGCCAGCAGCTATGGGGGAGGAACCGGGGAGCTGTTTTTT. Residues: CASSYGGGTGELFF.

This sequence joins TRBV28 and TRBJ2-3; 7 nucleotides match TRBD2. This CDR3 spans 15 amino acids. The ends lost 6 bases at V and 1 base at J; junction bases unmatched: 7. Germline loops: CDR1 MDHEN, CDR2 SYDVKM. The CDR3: CASSPFRGGTDTQYF. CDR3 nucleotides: TGTGCCAGCAGCCCGTTCCGGGGGGGCACAGATACGCAGTATTTT.

CDR3 sequence reads: CATSDELATDTQYF. CDR3 coding DNA: TGTGCCACCAGCGACGAGCTAGCGACAGATACGCAGTATTTT. This chain uses TRBV15 with TRBJ2-3; D perhaps matches TRBD2 (6 bases). The V gene's germline CDR1 is LNHNV and CDR2 YYDKDF (reference sequence). Trimming took 5 bases from V and 3 from J, leaving 12 bases between them. CDR3 length equals 14 residues.

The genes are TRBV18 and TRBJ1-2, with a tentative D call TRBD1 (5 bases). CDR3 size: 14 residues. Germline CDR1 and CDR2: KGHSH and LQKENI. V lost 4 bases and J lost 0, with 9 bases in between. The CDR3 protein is CASSQVTANYGYTF. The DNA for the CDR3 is TGTGCCAGCTCACAAGTGACAGCTAACTATGGCTACACCTTC. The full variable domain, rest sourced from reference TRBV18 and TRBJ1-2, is NAGVMQNPRHLVRRRGQEARLRCSPMKGHSHVYWYRQLPEEGLKFMVYLQKENIIDESGMPKERFSAEFPKEGPSILRIQQVVRGDSAAYFCASSQVTANYGYTFGSGTRLTVV.

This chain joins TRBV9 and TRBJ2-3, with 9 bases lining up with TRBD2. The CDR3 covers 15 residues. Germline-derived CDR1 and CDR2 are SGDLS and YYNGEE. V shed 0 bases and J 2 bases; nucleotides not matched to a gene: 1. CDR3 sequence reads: CASSVVAGDTDTQYF. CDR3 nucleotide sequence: TGTGCCAGCAGCGTAGTAGCGGGGGACACAGATACGCAGTATTTT.

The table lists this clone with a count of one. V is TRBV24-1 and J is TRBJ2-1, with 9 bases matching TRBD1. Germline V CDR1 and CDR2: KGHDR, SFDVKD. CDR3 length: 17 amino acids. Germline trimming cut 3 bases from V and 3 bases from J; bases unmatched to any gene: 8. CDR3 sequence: CATSDPQGARYYNEQFF. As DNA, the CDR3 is TGTGCCACCAGTGATCCACAGGGGGCGCGGTACTACAATGAGCAGTTCTTC.

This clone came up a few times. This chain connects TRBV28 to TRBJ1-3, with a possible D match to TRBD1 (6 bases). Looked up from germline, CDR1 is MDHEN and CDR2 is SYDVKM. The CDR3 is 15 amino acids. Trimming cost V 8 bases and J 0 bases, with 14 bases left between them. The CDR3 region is CASSTGFSSGNTIYF. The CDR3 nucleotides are TGTGCCAGCTCTACAGGGTTTAGCTCTGGAAACACCATATATTTT.

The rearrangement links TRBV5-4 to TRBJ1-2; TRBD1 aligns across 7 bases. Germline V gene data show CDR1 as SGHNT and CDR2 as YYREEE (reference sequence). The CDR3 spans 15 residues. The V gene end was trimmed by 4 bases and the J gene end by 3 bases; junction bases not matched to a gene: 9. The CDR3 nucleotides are TGTGCCAGCAGCCTCCCATTCAGGGGGGACTATGGCTACACCTTC. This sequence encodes CASSLPFRGDYGYTF.

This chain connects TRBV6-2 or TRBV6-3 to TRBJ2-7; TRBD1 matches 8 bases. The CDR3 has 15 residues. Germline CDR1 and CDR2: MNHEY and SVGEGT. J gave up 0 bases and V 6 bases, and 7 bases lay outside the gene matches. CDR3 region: CASSRPGQASYEQYF. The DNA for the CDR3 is TGTGCCAGCAGCCGGCCGGGACAGGCCTCCTACGAGCAGTACTTC.

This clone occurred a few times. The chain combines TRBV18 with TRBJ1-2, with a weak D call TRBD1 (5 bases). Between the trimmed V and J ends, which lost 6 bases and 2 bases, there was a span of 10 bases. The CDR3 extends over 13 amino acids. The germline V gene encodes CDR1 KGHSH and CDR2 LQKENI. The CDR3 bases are TGTGCCAGCTCCACGACAGAGAACTATGGCTACACCTTC. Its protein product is CASSTTENYGYTF.

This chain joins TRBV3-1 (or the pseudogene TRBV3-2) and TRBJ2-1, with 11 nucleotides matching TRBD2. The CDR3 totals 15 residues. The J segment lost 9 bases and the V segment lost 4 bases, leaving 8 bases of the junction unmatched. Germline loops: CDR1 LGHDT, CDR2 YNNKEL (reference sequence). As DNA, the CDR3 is TGTGCCAGCAGCCCTTTTAGCGGGGGGGCTTCTGAGCAGTTCTTC. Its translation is CASSPFSGGASEQFF.

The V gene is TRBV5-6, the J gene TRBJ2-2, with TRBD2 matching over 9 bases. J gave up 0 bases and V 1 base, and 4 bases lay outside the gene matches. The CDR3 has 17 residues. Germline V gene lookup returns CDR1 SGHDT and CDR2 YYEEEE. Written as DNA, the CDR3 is TGTGCCAGCAGCTTGCTAGCGGGGCCTTCGAACACCGGGGAGCTGTTTTTT. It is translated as CASSLLAGPSNTGELFF.

CDR3 nucleotides: TGTGCCAGCTCACCAGTTGCGGCGGGTGGCGCTGAAGCTTTCTTT. Encoded protein: CASSPVAAGGAEAFF. The V gene is TRBV18, the J gene TRBJ1-1, with D unclear. Trimming pared 2 bases from V and 6 bases from J, leaving 16 bases between. Germline V CDR1 and CDR2: KGHSH, LQKENI. The CDR3 is 15 amino acids. Together with reference TRBV18 and TRBJ1-1, the CDR3 gives the full variable domain: NAGVMQNPRHLVRRRGQEARLRCSPMKGHSHVYWYRQLPEEGLKFMVYLQKENIIDESGMPKERFSAEFPKEGPSILRIQQVVRGDSAAYFCASSPVAAGGAEAFFGQGTRLTVV.

CDR3 sequence (DNA): TGTGCCAGCAGCTCAAAGGGACAGATAAATGAGCAGTTCTTC. Its protein product is CASSSKGQINEQFF. The V and J genes are TRBV7-8 and TRBJ2-1; 7 nucleotides agree with TRBD1. The CDR3 is 14 residues long. Germline lookup yields CDR1 SGHVS and CDR2 FQNEAQ. V dropped 4 bases and J dropped 7; count of bases not matched to a gene: 7.